Presented here are 7 T cell receptor beta chains from one specimen sequenced in a study of blood T cell repertoires in COVID-19. Profiled with immunoSEQ multiplex PCR; TCRdb holds only in-frame clones, not every one. The sample includes 140,000 or so clones, about 85% of them seen just once. The sample comprised peripheral blood. Receptor source: a human donor with acute or convalescent COVID-19. The donor label of this sample is uncertain.

This rearrangement joins TRBV7-6 to TRBJ2-1; 10 bases are shared with TRBD2. The CDR3 is made up of 14 amino acids. V was pared by 1 base and J by 10 bases, with 4 bases of the junction left unmatched. Germline assignment: CDR1 SGHVS and CDR2 FNYEAQ. CDR3 DNA: TGTGCCAGCAGCTTAGACCCTAGCGGGAGCGAGCAGTTCTTC. It is translated as CASSLDPSGSEQFF.

The gene calls are TRBV7-9 and TRBJ2-1; tentatively, D is TRBD2 (6 bases). Germline CDR1 SEHNR, CDR2 FQNEAQ (reference sequence). The CDR3 runs to 14 residues. Trimming shortened V by 9 bases and J by 3 bases, and 15 bases separated the two germline ends. The CDR3 coding sequence is TGTGCCAGTATTAGCGGAGAAATCTACAATGAGCAGTTCTTC. Protein product: CASISGEIYNEQFF. The complete variable domain, with remaining parts taken from reference TRBV7-9 and TRBJ2-1, reads DTGVSQNPRHKITKRGQNVTFRCDPISEHNRLYWYRQTLGQGPEFLTYFQNEAQLEKSRLLSDRFSAERPKGSFSTLEIQRTEQGDSAMYLCASISGEIYNEQFFGPGTRLTVL.

J is TRBJ2-1 and V is TRBV5-8; a possible D gene is TRBD1 (5 bases). The germline V gene encodes CDR1 SGHTS and CDR2 YDEGEE. There are 15 residues in the CDR3. The germline V and J ends were trimmed by 1 base and 3 bases, with 11 bases remaining between them. This CDR3 is CASSLSGPLYNEQFF. The CDR3 DNA sequence: TGTGCCAGCAGCTTGTCAGGGCCCCTCTACAATGAGCAGTTCTTC.

The chain employs TRBV7-8 and TRBJ1-2; D unresolved. V dropped 0 bases and J dropped 7 bases, with 12 bases sitting between them. The CDR3 runs 14 residues. The germline CDR1 and CDR2 sequences are SGHVS and FQNEAQ. The CDR3 sequence is CASSLARGGGGYTF. DNA for the CDR3: TGTGCCAGCAGCTTAGCCCGGGGAGGAGGTGGCTACACCTTC.

The chain carries TRBV9 and TRBJ1-1, with 7 nucleotides matching TRBD1. V lost 3 bases to trimming and J lost 0 bases; unmatched junction nucleotides: 5. The CDR3 extends over 15 amino acids. Germline V gene sequence: CDR1 SGDLS, CDR2 YYNGEE. The DNA of the CDR3 is TGTGCCAGCAGCGCCAGGACAGGCGTGAACACTGAAGCTTTCTTT. Protein product: CASSARTGVNTEAFF.

This rearrangement joins TRBV30 to TRBJ2-7; the D gene is possibly TRBD2 (5 bases). Trimming cost V 2 bases and J 0 bases, with 8 bases left between them. Per the germline V gene, CDR1 is GTSNPN and CDR2 is SVGIG (reference sequence). The CDR3 length is 13 residues. The CDR3 protein is CAWSPGYSYEQYV. CDR3 bases: TGTGCCTGGAGTCCGGGATACTCCTACGAGCAGTACGTC.

This clone was seen a handful of times. This chain uses TRBV6-5 with TRBJ1-2; TRBD1 is a possible D gene (5 bases). This CDR3 is 13 amino acids long. Trimming took 6 bases from V and 2 from J, leaving 10 bases between them. Germline V CDR1 and CDR2: MNHEY, SVGAGI. In nucleotides, the CDR3 is TGTGCCAGCAGCCAGAACAGGAACTATGGCTACACCTTC. Residues: CASSQNRNYGYTF.